The text below deals with one T cell receptor (beta chain). Its specificity is not known. The CDR3 consists of 14 residues. CDR1 MNHNS and CDR2 SASEGT come from the germline V gene. V shed 7 bases and J shed 4 bases, with 17 bases lying between them. The data originate from a study of tumor-infiltrating lymphocytes in localized non-small cell lung cancer. Study results and caveats: Tumor T-cell fraction was not associated with recurrence-free survival.

The table came from immunoSEQ multiplex PCR; TCRdb's copy has only in-frame clones and leaves some out. Here the sample spans about 12,000 clones, around 80% being singletons. The sequencing sample was made of lung tumor tissue. The V and J genes are TRBV6-1 and TRBJ2-7; TRBD2 might be the D (6 bases). This receptor was identified in a human donor with non-small cell lung cancer. The CDR3 nucleotides are TGTGCCAGCACCCTTACATACGGGGGATACGAGCAGTACTTC. Amino acid sequence: CASTLTYGGYEQYF.